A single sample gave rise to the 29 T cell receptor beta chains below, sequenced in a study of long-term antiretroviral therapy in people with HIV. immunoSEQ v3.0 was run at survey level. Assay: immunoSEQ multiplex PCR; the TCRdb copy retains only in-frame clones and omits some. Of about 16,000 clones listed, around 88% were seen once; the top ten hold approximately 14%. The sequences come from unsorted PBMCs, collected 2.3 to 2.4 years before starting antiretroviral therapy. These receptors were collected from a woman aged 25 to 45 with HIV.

CDR3 bases: TGCGCCAGCAGCTTGAGGACAGTTAGCACAGATACGCAGTATTTT. It codes for CASSLRTVSTDTQYF. J is TRBJ2-3 and V is TRBV5-1; D might be TRBD1 (6 bases). Germline CDR1 and CDR2: SGHRS and YFSETQ. The V and J ends lost 1 base and 0 bases respectively, with 9 bases between them. CDR3 length: 15 amino acids.

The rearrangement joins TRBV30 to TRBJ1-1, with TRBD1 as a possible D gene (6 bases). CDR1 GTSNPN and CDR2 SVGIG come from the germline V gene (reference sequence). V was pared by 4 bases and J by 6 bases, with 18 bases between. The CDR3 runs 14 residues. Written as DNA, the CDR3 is TGTGCCTGGACCGGGGGACAATCACTATCTGAAGCTTTCTTT. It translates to CAWTGGQSLSEAFF.

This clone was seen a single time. In DNA, the CDR3 is TGCGCCAGCAGCCCAGCGGGGGCGGACTACAATGAGCAGTTCTTC. Translated: CASSPAGADYNEQFF. The rearrangement links TRBV4-3 to TRBJ2-1, with 8 bases that match TRBD2. Unmatched junction bases numbered 5, after V lost 4 bases and J lost 3 bases. CDR3 length: 15 amino acids. Germline CDR1 is LGHNA and CDR2 is YSLEER.

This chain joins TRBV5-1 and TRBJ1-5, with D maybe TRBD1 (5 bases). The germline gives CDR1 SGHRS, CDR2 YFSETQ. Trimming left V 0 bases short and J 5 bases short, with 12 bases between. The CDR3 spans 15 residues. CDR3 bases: TGCGCCAGCAGCTTGGGTGACAGAATGGATCAGCCCCAGCATTTT. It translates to CASSLGDRMDQPQHF.

CDR3: CASSQRTGVGYTF. The CDR3 DNA sequence: TGTGCCAGCAGCCAACGTACTGGGGTCGGCTACACCTTC. The genes are TRBV2 and TRBJ1-2; no definite D call. V was trimmed by 6 bases and J by 8 bases, leaving 16 bases between them. Germline-derived CDR1 and CDR2 are SNHLY and FYNNEI. This CDR3 has 13 residues.

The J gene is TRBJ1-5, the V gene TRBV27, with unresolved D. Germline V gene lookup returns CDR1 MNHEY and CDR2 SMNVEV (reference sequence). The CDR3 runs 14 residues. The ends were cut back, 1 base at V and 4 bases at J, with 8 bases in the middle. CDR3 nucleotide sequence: TGTGCCAGCAGTTTATGGGGTGGGAATCAGCCCCAGCATTTT. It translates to CASSLWGGNQPQHF.

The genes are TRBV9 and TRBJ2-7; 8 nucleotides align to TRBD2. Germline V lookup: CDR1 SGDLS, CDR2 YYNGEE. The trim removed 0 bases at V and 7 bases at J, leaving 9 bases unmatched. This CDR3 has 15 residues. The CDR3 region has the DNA TGTGCCAGCAGCGTAGCGGGGGGGTTTTCAGAGGAGCAGTACTTC. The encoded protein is CASSVAGGFSEEQYF.

The CDR3 bases are TGTGCCACAAGGGGACTAGTTCTTACCGGGGAGCTGTTTTTT. It encodes CATRGLVLTGELFF. The chain has TRBV27 and TRBJ2-2; 8 positions match TRBD2. This CDR3 is 14 amino acids long. Unmatched junction bases numbered 9, after V lost 10 bases and J lost 5 bases. The germline CDR1 and CDR2 sequences are MNHEY and SMNVEV (reference sequence).

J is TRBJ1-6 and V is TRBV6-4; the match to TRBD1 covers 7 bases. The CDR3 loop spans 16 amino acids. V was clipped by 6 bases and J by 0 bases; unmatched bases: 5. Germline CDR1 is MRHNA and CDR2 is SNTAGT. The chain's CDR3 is CASRDSGGSYNSPLHF. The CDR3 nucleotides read TGTGCCAGCAGGGATTCAGGGGGCTCCTATAATTCACCCCTCCACTTT.

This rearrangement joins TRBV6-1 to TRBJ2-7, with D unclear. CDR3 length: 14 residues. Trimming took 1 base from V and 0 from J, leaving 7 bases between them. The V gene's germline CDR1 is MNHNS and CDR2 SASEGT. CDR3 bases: TGTGCCAGCAGTGAAGTTTGGAGCTCCTACGAGCAGTACTTC. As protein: CASSEVWSSYEQYF.

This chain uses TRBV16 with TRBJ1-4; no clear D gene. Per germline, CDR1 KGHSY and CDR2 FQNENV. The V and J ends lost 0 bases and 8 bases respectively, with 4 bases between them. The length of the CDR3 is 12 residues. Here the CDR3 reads CASSQSGEKLFF. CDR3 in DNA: TGTGCCAGCAGCCAATCGGGGGAAAAACTGTTTTTT.

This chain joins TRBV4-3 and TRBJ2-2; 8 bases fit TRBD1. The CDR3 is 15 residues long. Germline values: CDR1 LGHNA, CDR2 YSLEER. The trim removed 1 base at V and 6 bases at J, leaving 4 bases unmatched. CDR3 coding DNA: TGCGCCAGCAGCCAAGGCGAGACAGGGGCCGGGGAGCTGTTTTTT. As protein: CASSQGETGAGELFF.

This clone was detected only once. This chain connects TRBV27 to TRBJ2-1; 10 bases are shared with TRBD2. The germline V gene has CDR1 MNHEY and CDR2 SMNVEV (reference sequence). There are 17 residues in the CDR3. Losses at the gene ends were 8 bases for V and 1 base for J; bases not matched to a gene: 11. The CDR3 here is CASHGASGGPSYNEQFF. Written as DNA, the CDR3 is TGTGCCAGCCACGGGGCTAGCGGGGGACCTTCCTACAATGAGCAGTTCTTC.

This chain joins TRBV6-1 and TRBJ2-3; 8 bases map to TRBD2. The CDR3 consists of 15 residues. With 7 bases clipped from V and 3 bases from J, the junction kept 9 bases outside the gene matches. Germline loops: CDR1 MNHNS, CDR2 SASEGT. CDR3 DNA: TGTGCCAGCAACCCAGCGGGGGCCTCAACAGATACGCAGTATTTT. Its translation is CASNPAGASTDTQYF.

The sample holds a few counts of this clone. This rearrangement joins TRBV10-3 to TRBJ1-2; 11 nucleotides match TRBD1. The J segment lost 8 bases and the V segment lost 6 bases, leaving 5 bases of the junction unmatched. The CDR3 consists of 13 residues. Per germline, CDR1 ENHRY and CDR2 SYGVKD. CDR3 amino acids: CAIRSGQGEGYTF. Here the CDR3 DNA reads TGTGCCATCAGGTCGGGACAGGGGGAGGGCTACACCTTC.

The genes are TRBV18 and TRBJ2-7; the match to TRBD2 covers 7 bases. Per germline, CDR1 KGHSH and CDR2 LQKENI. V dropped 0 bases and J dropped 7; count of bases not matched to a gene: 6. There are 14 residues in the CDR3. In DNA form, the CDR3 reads TGTGCCAGCTCACCACCAGTCGACGGGGGGGAGCAGTACTTC. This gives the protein CASSPPVDGGEQYF.

DNA for the CDR3: TGTGCCAGCAGCTTTCGATCCCGGAGCTCCTACAATGAGCAGTTCTTC. It is translated as CASSFRSRSSYNEQFF. V gene TRBV5-6 combines with J gene TRBJ2-1; D gene uncertain. Germline V gene data show CDR1 as SGHDT and CDR2 as YYEEEE. Trimming shortened V by 2 bases and J by 0 bases, and 12 bases separated the two germline ends. The CDR3 length is 16 residues.

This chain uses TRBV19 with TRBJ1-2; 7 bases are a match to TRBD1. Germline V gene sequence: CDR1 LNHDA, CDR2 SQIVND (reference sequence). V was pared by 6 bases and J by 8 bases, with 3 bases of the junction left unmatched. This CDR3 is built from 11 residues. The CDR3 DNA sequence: TGTGCCAGTAGGCGACAGGGCGGCTACACCTTC. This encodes CASRRQGGYTF.

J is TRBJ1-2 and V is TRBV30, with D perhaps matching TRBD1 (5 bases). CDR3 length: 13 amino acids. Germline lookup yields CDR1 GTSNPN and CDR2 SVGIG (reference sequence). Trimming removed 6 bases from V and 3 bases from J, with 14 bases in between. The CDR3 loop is CACQGVRHYGYTF. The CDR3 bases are TGTGCCTGCCAGGGCGTAAGACACTATGGCTACACCTTC.

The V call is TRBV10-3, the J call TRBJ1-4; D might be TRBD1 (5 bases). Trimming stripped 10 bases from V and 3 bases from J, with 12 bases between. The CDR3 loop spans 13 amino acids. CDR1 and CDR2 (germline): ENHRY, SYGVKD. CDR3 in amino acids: CATRGGANEKLFF. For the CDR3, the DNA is TGTGCCACCCGGGGGGGGGCTAATGAAAAACTGTTTTTT.

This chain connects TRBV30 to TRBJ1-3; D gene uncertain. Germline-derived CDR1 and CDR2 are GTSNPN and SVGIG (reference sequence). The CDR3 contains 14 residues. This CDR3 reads CAAGGGSSGNTIYF. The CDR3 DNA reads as TGTGCTGCCGGTGGCGGGAGCTCTGGAAACACCATATATTTT.

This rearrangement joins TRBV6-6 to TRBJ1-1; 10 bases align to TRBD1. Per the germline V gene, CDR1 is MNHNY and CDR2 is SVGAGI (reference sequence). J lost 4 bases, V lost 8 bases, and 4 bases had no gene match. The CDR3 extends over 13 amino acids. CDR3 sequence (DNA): TGTGCCAGCGGGGGACAGGGGAGCACTGAAGCTTTCTTT. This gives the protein CASGGQGSTEAFF.

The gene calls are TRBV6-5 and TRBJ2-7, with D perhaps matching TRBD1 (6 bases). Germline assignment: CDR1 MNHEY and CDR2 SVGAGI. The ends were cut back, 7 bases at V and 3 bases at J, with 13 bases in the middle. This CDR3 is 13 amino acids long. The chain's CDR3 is CASTDTDSYEQYF. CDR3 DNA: TGTGCCAGCACGGATACGGACAGCTACGAGCAGTACTTC.

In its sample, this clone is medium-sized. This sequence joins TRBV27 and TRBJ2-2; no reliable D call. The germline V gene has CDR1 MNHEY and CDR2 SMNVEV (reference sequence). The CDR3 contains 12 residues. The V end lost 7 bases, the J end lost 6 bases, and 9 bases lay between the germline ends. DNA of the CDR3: TGTGCCAGCACGGGTGGTTCCGGGGAGCTGTTTTTT. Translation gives CASTGGSGELFF.

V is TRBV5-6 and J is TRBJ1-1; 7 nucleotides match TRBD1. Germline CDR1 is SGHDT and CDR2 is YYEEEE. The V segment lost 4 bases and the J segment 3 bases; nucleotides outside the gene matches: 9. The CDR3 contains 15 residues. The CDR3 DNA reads TGTGCCAGCAGCGCTAACAGGGGTTTGGACACTGAAGCTTTCTTT. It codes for CASSANRGLDTEAFF.

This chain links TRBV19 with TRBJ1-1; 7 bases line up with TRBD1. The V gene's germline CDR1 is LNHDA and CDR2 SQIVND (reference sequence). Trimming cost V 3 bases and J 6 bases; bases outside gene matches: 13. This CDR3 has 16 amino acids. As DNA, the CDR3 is TGTGCCAGTAGTATTTCTTCCCAGGGGGGTGGCTCTGAAGCTTTCTTT. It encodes CASSISSQGGGSEAFF.

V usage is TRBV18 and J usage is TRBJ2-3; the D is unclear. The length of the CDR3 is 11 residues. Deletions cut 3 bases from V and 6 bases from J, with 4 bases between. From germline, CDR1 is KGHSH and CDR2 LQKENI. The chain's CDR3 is CASSPADTQYF. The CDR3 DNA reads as TGTGCCAGCTCACCGGCGGATACGCAGTATTTT. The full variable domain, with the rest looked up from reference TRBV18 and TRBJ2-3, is NAGVMQNPRHLVRRRGQEARLRCSPMKGHSHVYWYRQLPEEGLKFMVYLQKENIIDESGMPKERFSAEFPKEGPSILRIQQVVRGDSAAYFCASSPADTQYFGPGTRLTVL.

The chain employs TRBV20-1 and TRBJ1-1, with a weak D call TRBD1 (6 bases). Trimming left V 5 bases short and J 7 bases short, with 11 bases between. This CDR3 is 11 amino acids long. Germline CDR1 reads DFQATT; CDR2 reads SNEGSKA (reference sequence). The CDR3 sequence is CSAAPQGEAFF. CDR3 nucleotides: TGCAGTGCTGCACCACAGGGTGAAGCTTTCTTT.

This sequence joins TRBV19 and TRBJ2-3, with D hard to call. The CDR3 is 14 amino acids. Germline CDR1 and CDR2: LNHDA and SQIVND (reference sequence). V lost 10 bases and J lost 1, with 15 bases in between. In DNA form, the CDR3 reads TGTGCCACCCAGGACCGACGCGGCACAGATACGCAGTATTTT. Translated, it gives CATQDRRGTDTQYF.